A single sample gave rise to the 18 T cell receptor beta chains below, sequenced in a study of T cells in women clearing cervical HPV infection. Assay: immunoSEQ multiplex PCR; the TCRdb copy retains only in-frame clones and omits some. The table counts more than 30,000 clones; roughly 7.3% lies in the top ten. Sequences were obtained from blood buffy coat. Receptor source: a woman between 18 and 70 years old with a cervical HPV16 infection that either progressed to CIN3+ or cleared (not recorded which).

With respect to this clone: The sequenced fragment ends 3 residues before the CDR3 boundary, so the rest is inferred from the germline J gene. V usage is TRBV30 and J usage is TRBJ1-6; D might be TRBD1 (5 bases). CDR3 length: 19 residues. V lost 3 bases, J lost 0 bases, and 21 bases lay in between. The germline gives CDR1 GTSNPN, CDR2 SVGIG (reference sequence). The chain's CDR3 is CAWRPSLGARGSYNSPLHF. CDR3 bases read: TGTGCCTGGAGGCCTTCCCTAGGGGCGCGGGGCTCCTATAATTCACCC. Filled out from reference TRBV30 and TRBJ1-6, the complete variable domain reads SQTIHQWPATLVQPVGSPLSLECTVEGTSNPNLYWYRQAAGRGLQLLFYSVGIGQISSEVPQNLSASRPQDRQFILSSKKLLLSDSGFYLCAWRPSLGARGSYNSPLHFGNGTRLTVT.

Concerning this clone itself: At one end the junction does not follow the germline gene, possibly because of a read error. Read coverage stops 3 residues before the CDR3 terminus; the germline J gene supplies the remainder. The chain links TRBV6-2 or TRBV6-3 to TRBJ1-2, with D uncertain. Germline CDR1 is MNHEY and CDR2 is SVGEGT. This CDR3 spans 14 amino acids. The sequenced part of the CDR3 DNA is TGTGCCAGCAGTTTAGGAGGGCACATCTATGAC. This translates into CASSLGGHIYD. Given in full, the CDR3 is CASSLGGHIYDYTF.

As to this clone: Sequencing ends 3 residues short of the CDR3 end; the germline J gene provides the rest. This chain connects TRBV19 to TRBJ1-6, with TRBD1 identical over 9 bases. In germline, CDR1 is LNHDA, CDR2 SQIVND (reference sequence). The length of the CDR3 is 14 residues. V shed 6 bases and J 7 bases; nucleotides not matched to a gene: 4. The sequenced part of the CDR3 DNA is TGTGCCAGTAGCGCCGGGACAGGGAATTCACCC. Protein: CASSAGTGNSP. The entire CDR3 sequence reads CASSAGTGNSPLHF.

The CDR3 loop is CAWKGQANSPLFF. The DNA read from the CDR3 is TGTGCCTGGAAAGGGCAGGCTAATTCACCA. The chain couples TRBV30 to TRBJ1-4; D gene ambiguous. From the germline J gene comes the end of the CDR3, since the read stops 3 residues before it. The CDR3 loop spans 13 amino acids. Germline lookup yields CDR1 GTSNPN and CDR2 SVGIG (reference sequence). Combining the CDR3 with reference TRBV30 and TRBJ1-4 gives the whole variable domain SQTIHQWPATLVQPVGSPLSLECTVEGTSNPNLYWYRQAAGRGLQLLFYSVGIGQISSEVPQNLSASRPQDRQFILSSKKLLLSDSGFYLCAWKGQANSPLFFGSGTQLSVL.

As for this clone: The sequence runs out 3 residues before the end of the CDR3; the remainder is reconstructed from the germline J gene. The rearrangement links TRBV5-1 to TRBJ1-6; possibly TRBD1 for D (5 bases). Trimming took 0 bases from V and 7 from J, leaving 17 bases between them. Germline V gene sequence: CDR1 SGHRS, CDR2 YFSETQ. The CDR3 has 17 amino acids. Here the CDR3 reads CASSLGSINKGNSPLHF. The covered CDR3 bases are TGCGCCAGCAGCTTGGGGTCTATAAACAAGGGGAATTCACCC.

A remark on this clone: The read falls 3 residues short of the CDR3 end, and the missing part is taken from the germline J gene. The J gene is TRBJ2-7, the V gene TRBV19; 9 nucleotides line up with TRBD1. This CDR3 is built from 14 residues. The ends lost 4 bases at V and 3 bases at J; junction bases unmatched: 4. CDR1 is LNHDA, CDR2 SQIVND, per germline (reference sequence). The CDR3 bases that were read are TGTGCCAGTAGTACGACAGGGGGGGGCTACGAG. Amino acids: CASSTTGGGYE. The complete CDR3 reads CASSTTGGGYEQYF.

Concerning this clone: The read stops 3 residues short of the end of the CDR3; the missing end is completed from the germline J gene. This chain links TRBV7-9 with TRBJ2-7; 9 nucleotides align to TRBD1. The CDR3 length is 15 residues. With 4 bases clipped from V and 4 bases from J, the junction kept 8 bases outside the gene matches. The V gene's germline CDR1 is SEHNR and CDR2 FQNEAQ (reference sequence). The CDR3 reads CASSSRTGENYEQYF. CDR3 DNA (partial): TGTGCCAGCAGCTCTCGGACAGGGGAAAATTACGAG.

A remark on this clone: The sequence runs out 3 residues before the end of the CDR3; the remainder is reconstructed from the germline J gene. This chain connects TRBV6-2 or TRBV6-3 to TRBJ2-3; D may be TRBD2 (6 bases). CDR1 is MNHEY and CDR2 is SVGEGT in the germline V gene. This CDR3 has 15 amino acids. CDR3 region: CASSSWGVMVETQYF. The part of the CDR3 DNA that was read is TGTGCCAGCAGTTCCTGGGGGGTAATGGTAGAGACG.

A word on this clone: The CDR3 goes on 3 residues after the read ends, and that part is filled in from the germline J gene. The rearrangement links TRBV20-1 to TRBJ1-1, with 7 bases aligning to TRBD1. CDR1 DFQATT and CDR2 SNEGSKA come from the germline V gene (reference sequence). The CDR3 sequence is 14 residues long. The junction had 2 bases not matched to a gene; V was cut back by 0 bases and J by 1 base. CDR3 in amino acids: CSAREWTGNTEAFF. Partial CDR3 DNA: TGCAGTGCTAGAGAATGGACAGGGAACACTGAA.

As for this clone: The CDR3 end lies 3 residues beyond the end of the read and is filled in from the germline J gene. The chain links TRBV29-1 to TRBJ2-7, with 8 bases matching TRBD1. The CDR3 runs 13 residues. V lost 6 bases and J lost 5; bases outside the gene matches: 9. Germline-derived CDR1 and CDR2 are SQVTM and ANQGSEA. The sequenced part of the CDR3 DNA is TGCAGCGTGAAGGACAGGGACGGTCACGAG. Its protein is CSVKDRDGHE. Given in full, the CDR3 is CSVKDRDGHEQYF.

Incomplete CDR3 DNA: TGTGCCAGCAGTGACAGGGAGAACACTGAA. Protein: CASSDRENTE. The whole CDR3 protein is CASSDRENTEAFF. V gene TRBV2 combines with J gene TRBJ1-1; a weak D match, TRBD1 (5 bases). The CDR3 goes on 3 residues after the read ends, and that part is filled in from the germline J gene. Trimming took off 3 bases at V and 1 base at J, with 6 bases between the two ends. Per the germline V gene, CDR1 is SNHLY and CDR2 is FYNNEI. This CDR3 has 13 amino acids. Full variable domain (rest looked up from reference TRBV2 and TRBJ1-1): EPEVTQTPSHQVTQMGQEVILRCVPISNHLYFYWYRQILGQKVEFLVSFYNNEISEKSEIFDDQFSVERPDGSNFTLKIRSTKLEDSAMYFCASSDRENTEAFFGQGTRLTVV.

Worth noting for this clone: The CDR3 extends 3 residues past the end of the read, so its final part is completed from the germline J gene. The rearrangement uses TRBV20-1 and TRBJ1-5, with a possible D match to TRBD1 (6 bases). The CDR3 sequence is 15 residues long. Trimming took off 4 bases at V and 7 bases at J, with 20 bases between the two ends. The germline V gene encodes CDR1 DFQATT and CDR2 SNEGSKA (reference sequence). This chain's CDR3 is CSAMIAQGLGQPQHF. The CDR3 bases that were read are TGCAGTGCTATGATCGCACAGGGCCTGGGGCAGCCC.

With regard to this clone: Coverage ceases 3 residues before the CDR3 finishes, and the germline J gene fills in the end. This chain connects TRBV7-9 to TRBJ2-2; no clear D gene. The CDR3 length is 15 residues. Germline V gene sequence: CDR1 SEHNR, CDR2 FQNEAQ (reference sequence). Incomplete CDR3 DNA: TGTGCCAGCAGCTTAGGTCTGGGCTCTAATGAAAAG. Its protein product is CASSLGLGSNEK. The CDR3 in full is CASSLGLGSNEKLFF.

In the case of this clone: Sequencing ends 3 residues short of the CDR3 end; the germline J gene provides the rest. This sequence joins TRBV6-2 or TRBV6-3 and TRBJ2-1; maybe TRBD2 (6 bases). Trimming pared 5 bases from V and 7 bases from J, leaving 9 bases between. Germline loops: CDR1 MNHEY, CDR2 SVGEGT. The CDR3 runs 12 residues. CDR3 sequence: CASSPGTNEQFF. Incomplete CDR3 DNA: TGTGCCAGCAGTCCCGGGACTAATGAG.

In regard to this clone: Coverage ceases 3 residues before the CDR3 finishes, and the germline J gene fills in the end. The J gene is TRBJ2-1, the V gene TRBV6-1; D call uncertain. The V gene's germline CDR1 is MNHNS and CDR2 SASEGT. This CDR3 comprises 11 residues. The V end was cut by 2 bases, the J end by 6 bases, with 2 bases between. The CDR3 region is CASSELNEQFF. The CDR3 bases that were read are TGTGCCAGCAGTGAACTCAATGAG.

Comments on this clone: Coverage ceases 3 residues before the CDR3 finishes, and the germline J gene fills in the end. The V and J genes are TRBV19 and TRBJ2-7, with D perhaps matching TRBD1 (6 bases). V was cut by 5 bases and J by 1 base, with 12 bases left in between. CDR1 and CDR2 (germline): LNHDA, SQIVND (reference sequence). CDR3 size: 14 residues. CDR3 DNA, as far as it was read: TGTGCCAGTAGTTCACAGGGCCCGTCCTACGAG. It yields the protein CASSSQGPSYE. The whole CDR3 region reads CASSSQGPSYEQYF.

Regarding this clone: The CDR3 end falls 3 residues outside the read, so it is completed with the germline J gene. V gene TRBV29-1 combines with J gene TRBJ2-3; D is undetermined. V was trimmed by 4 bases and J by 5 bases, leaving 10 bases between them. The CDR3 sequence is 12 residues long. Germline lookup yields CDR1 SQVTM and CDR2 ANQGSEA. The DNA read from the CDR3 is TGCAGCGTTGTTTCCAGGAGAGATACG. Encoded protein: CSVVSRRDT. The full CDR3 is CSVVSRRDTQYF.

About this clone itself: The CDR3 goes on 3 residues after the read ends, and that part is filled in from the germline J gene. The genes are TRBV5-4 and TRBJ2-3; 8 bases fit TRBD2. V lost 5 bases, J lost 0 bases, and 8 bases stayed unmatched. The germline CDR1 and CDR2 sequences are SGHNT and YYREEE (reference sequence). CDR3 length: 16 residues. CDR3 residues: CASRRSGRLSTDTQYF. The CDR3 bases that were read are TGTGCCAGCAGAAGGAGCGGGAGATTAAGCACAGATACG.